The present T cell receptor beta chain was sequenced within a study of shared clonotypes between healthy human individuals. Study-wide results and limits: Represented genetic and exposure-history diversity was restricted by having few donors.

Trimming took 4 bases from V and 3 from J; bases not matched to a gene: 7. This CDR3 spans 15 amino acids. Germline CDR1 SEHNR, CDR2 FQNEAQ (reference sequence). In replicate PCRs of unsorted PBMC, about 320 ng DNA, 30,000 or so T cell genomes, was used. Assay used: immunoSEQ multiplex PCR; TCRdb lists only in-frame clones, some missing. The sample consists of about 560,000 clones, around 78% of them appearing once. In regard to this clone: Its specificity is not known.

Recent acute infections and vaccinations were absent in the healthy HIV-negative adult donors. The source material was PBMCs. This sequence joins TRBV7-9 and TRBJ2-7, with TRBD2 matching over 9 bases. The source of this sequence is a middle-aged woman in good health. Some clones in this sample may be carry-over from other donors' samples. The CDR3: CASSSIAGDGYEQYF. The CDR3 DNA is TGTGCCAGCAGCTCAATAGCGGGAGACGGCTACGAGCAGTACTTC.